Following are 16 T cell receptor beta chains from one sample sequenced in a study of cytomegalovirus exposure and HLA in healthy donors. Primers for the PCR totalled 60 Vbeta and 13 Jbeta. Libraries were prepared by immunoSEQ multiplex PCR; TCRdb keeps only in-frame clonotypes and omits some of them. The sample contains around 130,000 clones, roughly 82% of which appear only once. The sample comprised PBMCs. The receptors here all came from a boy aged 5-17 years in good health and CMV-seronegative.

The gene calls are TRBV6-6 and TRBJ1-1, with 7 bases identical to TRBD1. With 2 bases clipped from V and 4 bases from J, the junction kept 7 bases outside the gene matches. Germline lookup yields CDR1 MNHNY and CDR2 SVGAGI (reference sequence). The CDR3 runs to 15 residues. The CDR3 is CASSYPQGRGTEAFF. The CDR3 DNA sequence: TGTGCCAGCAGTTACCCACAGGGGCGGGGCACTGAAGCTTTCTTT.

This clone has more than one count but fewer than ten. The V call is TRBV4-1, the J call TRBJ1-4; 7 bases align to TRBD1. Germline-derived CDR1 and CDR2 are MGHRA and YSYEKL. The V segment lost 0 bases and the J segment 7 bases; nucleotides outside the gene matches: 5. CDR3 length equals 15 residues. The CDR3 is CASSQDRAGGEKLFF. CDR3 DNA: TGCGCCAGCAGCCAAGATCGAGCAGGGGGTGAAAAACTGTTTTTT.

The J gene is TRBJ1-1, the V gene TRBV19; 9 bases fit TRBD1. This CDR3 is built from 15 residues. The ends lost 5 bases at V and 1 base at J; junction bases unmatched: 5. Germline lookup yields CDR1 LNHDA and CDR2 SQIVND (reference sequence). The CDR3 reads CASSVGTGRNTEAFF. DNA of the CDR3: TGTGCCAGTAGTGTCGGGACAGGGAGGAACACTGAAGCTTTCTTT.

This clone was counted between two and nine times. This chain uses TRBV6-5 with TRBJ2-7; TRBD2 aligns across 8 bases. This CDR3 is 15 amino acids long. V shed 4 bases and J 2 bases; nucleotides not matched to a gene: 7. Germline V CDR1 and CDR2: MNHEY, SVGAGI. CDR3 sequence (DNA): TGTGCCAGCAGTTCCGCCACTAGCGGCCCCTACGAGCAGTACTTC. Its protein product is CASSSATSGPYEQYF.

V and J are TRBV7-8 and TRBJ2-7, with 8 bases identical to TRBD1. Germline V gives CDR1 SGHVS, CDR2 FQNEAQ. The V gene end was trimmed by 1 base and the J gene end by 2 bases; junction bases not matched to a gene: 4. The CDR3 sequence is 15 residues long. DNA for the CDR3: TGTGCCAGCAGCTTAGGAGACAGGGGAACCTACGAGCAGTACTTC. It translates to CASSLGDRGTYEQYF.

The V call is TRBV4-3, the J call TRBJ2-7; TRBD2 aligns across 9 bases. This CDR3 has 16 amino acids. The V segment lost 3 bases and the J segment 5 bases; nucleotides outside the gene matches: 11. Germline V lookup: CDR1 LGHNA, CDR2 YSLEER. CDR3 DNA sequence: TGCGCCAGCAGCCAGATAGCGGGAGCAAAATCCCACGAGCAGTACTTC. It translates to CASSQIAGAKSHEQYF.

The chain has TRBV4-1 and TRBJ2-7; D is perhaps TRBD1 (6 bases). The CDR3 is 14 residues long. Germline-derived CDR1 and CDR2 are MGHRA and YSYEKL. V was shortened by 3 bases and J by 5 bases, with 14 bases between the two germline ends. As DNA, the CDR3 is TGCGCCAGCAGCCACTCCACAGGGATCGACGAGCAGTACTTC. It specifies CASSHSTGIDEQYF.

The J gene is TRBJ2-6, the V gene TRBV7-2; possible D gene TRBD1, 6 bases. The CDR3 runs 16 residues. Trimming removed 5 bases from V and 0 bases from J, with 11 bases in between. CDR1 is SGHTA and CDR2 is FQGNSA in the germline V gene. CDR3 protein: CASSPSTGSGANVLTF. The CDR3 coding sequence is TGTGCCAGCAGCCCCTCGACAGGCTCTGGGGCCAACGTCCTGACTTTC.

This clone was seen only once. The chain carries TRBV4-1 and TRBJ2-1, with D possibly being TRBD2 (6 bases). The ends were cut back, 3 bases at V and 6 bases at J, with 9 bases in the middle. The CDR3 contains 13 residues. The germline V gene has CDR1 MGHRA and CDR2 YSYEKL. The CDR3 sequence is CASSQGTANEQFF. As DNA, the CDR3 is TGCGCCAGCAGCCAGGGGACTGCCAATGAGCAGTTCTTC.

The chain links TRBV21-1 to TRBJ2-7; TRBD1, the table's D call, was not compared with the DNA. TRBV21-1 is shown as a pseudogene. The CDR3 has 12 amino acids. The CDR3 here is CASFRAPCEQYF. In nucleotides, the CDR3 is TGTGCCAGCTTCAGGGCCCCATGCGAGCAGTACTTC.

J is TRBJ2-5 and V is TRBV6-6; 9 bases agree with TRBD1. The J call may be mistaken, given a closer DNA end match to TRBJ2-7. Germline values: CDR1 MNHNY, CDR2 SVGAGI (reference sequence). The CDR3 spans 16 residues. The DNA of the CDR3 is TGTGCCAGCAGTTCCCACCGGGACAGGGATTCCTACGAGCAGTACTTC. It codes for CASSSHRDRDSYEQYF.

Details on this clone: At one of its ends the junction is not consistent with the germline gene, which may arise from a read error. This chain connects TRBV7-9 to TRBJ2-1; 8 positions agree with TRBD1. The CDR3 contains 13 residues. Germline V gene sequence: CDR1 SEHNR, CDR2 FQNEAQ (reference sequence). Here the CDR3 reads CSSSSDRVHEQFF. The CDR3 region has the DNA TGTTCCAGCAGCTCGGACAGGGTCCATGAGCAGTTCTTC.

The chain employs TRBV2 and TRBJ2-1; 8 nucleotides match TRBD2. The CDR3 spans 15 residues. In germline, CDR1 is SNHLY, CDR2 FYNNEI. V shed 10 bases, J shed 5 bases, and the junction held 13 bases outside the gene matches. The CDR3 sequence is CAIPPVAGLDNEQFF. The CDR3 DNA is TGTGCCATACCGCCCGTAGCGGGACTAGACAATGAGCAGTTCTTC. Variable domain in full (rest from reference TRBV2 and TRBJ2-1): EPEVTQTPSHQVTQMGQEVILRCVPISNHLYFYWYRQILGQKVEFLVSFYNNEISEKSEIFDDQFSVERPDGSNFTLKIRSTKLEDSAMYFCAIPPVAGLDNEQFFGPGTRLTVL.

The CDR3 loop reads CASSPGTGYVKLFF. The CDR3 DNA sequence: TGTGCCAGCAGCCCTGGGACAGGATATGTGAAACTGTTTTTT. The chain carries TRBV7-9 and TRBJ1-4; 8 bases are a match to TRBD1. CDR1 is SEHNR, CDR2 FQNEAQ, per germline (reference sequence). CDR3 length equals 14 residues. With V trimmed by 5 bases and J by 11 bases, 10 bases remained unmatched.

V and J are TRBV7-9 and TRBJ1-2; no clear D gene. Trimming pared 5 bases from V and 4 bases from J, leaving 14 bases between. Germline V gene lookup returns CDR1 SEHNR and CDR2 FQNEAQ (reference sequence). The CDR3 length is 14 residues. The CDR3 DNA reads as TGTGCCAGCAGCCTAGACCCTCCCGGCTATGGCTACACCTTC. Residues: CASSLDPPGYGYTF.

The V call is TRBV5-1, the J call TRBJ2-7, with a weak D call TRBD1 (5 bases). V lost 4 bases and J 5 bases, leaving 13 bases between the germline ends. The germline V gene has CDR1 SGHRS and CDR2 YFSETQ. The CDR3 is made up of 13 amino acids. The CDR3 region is CASSPLRADEQYF. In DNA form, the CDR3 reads TGCGCCAGCAGCCCGCTCAGGGCCGACGAGCAGTACTTC. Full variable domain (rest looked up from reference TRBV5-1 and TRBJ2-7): KAGVTQTPRYLIKTRGQQVTLSCSPISGHRSVSWYQQTPGQGLQFLFEYFSETQRNKGNFPGRFSGRQFSNSRSEMNVSTLELGDSALYLCASSPLRADEQYFGPGTRLTVT.